Included here is one T cell receptor (beta chain) sequence, with context. Its antigen remains unidentified. Assay used: immunoSEQ multiplex PCR; TCRdb lists only in-frame clones, some missing. The sample carries a few hundred thousand clones, under 70% recorded once. The data derive from a study of cytotoxic CD8 clonotypes in ibrutinib-treated CLL. Study findings and constraints: Sustained-remission and progressing patients diverged in sampling times.

Sequences were derived from PBMCs, sampled after 36 months of ibrutinib treatment. This TCR derives from a human donor with chronic lymphocytic leukemia.

This CDR3 reads CASSFTSSGYEQYF. CDR3 DNA: TGTGCCAGCAGTTTCACCTCTAGTGGTTACGAGCAGTACTTC. The chain links TRBV27 to TRBJ2-7; D uncertain. Trimming removed 3 bases from V and 4 bases from J, with 13 bases in between. Germline V gives CDR1 MNHEY, CDR2 SMNVEV (reference sequence). The CDR3 spans 14 residues.